These 12 T cell receptor beta chains originate from one sample sequenced in a study of blood T cell repertoires in COVID-19 (dated by TCRdb to about 2020). Receptors were amplified or captured by the immunoSEQ multiplex PCR assay. The table was pulled from immuneACCESS by TCRdb, which kept in-frame rearrangements only. Such tables lose some clones; where checked, under half of the loss comes from unresolved V genes, and the rest has no known cause. This sample gives fewer than 450,000 clones in total; approximately 89% of them show up just once. The ten largest make up roughly 12% of the sample. Sequencing used peripheral blood. These receptors originate from a woman between 45 and 60 years old with COVID-19, enrolled during active disease.

The chain has TRBV5-1 and TRBJ2-7; perhaps TRBD1 as D (6 bases). With 0 bases removed from V and 5 bases from J, the gap between germline ends came to 18 bases. Germline V gene data show CDR1 as SGHRS and CDR2 as YFSETQ. CDR3 length equals 16 residues. Here the CDR3 DNA reads TGCGCCAGCAGCTTGGTCACAGGGACCTTAAGGAACGAGCAGTACTTC. Its translation is CASSLVTGTLRNEQYF.

To note about this clone: A junction end diverges from the germline sequence, so it may reflect a read error. This chain uses TRBV18 with TRBJ1-2, with a weak D call TRBD1 (5 bases). The CDR3 sequence is 13 residues long. Germline V gives CDR1 KGHSH, CDR2 LQKENI. For the CDR3, the DNA is TGTGCCAGCTCACCACCGGGGGACTATCGCTACACCTTC. Translation: CASSPPGDYRYTF.

The chain is built from TRBV27 and TRBJ2-5, with TRBD2 matching over 12 bases. V trimming: 7 bases; J trimming: 4 bases; junction bases outside the gene matches: 10. Per germline, CDR1 MNHEY and CDR2 SMNVEV (reference sequence). The CDR3 loop spans 16 amino acids. CDR3 residues: CASMRNGLAGLETQYF. CDR3 coding DNA: TGTGCCAGCATGCGTAACGGACTAGCGGGGCTAGAGACCCAGTACTTC.

The CDR3 loop reads CASSPYRDTSGELFF. The CDR3 nucleotides are TGTGCCAGCAGCCCCTACCGGGACACCAGTGGGGAGCTGTTTTTT. The V and J genes are TRBV2 and TRBJ2-2; D perhaps matches TRBD1 (6 bases). Germline CDR1 SNHLY, CDR2 FYNNEI. The germline V and J ends were trimmed by 6 bases and 8 bases, with 19 bases remaining between them. This CDR3 region has 15 residues.

This chain links TRBV25-1 with TRBJ2-3; no clear D gene. This CDR3 region has 15 residues. Looked up from germline, CDR1 is MGHDK and CDR2 is SYGVNS. V was pared by 2 bases and J by 2 bases, with 11 bases between. CDR3 sequence reads: CASSEGYYNTDTQYF. The CDR3 coding sequence is TGTGCCAGCAGTGAAGGTTACTACAACACAGATACGCAGTATTTT.

The V and J genes are TRBV3-1 (or the pseudogene TRBV3-2) and TRBJ1-2; possible D gene TRBD1, 5 bases. V was trimmed by 1 base and J by 6 bases, leaving 9 bases between them. CDR1 LGHDT and CDR2 YNNKEL come from the germline V gene (reference sequence). CDR3 size: 13 residues. CDR3 sequence: CASSQGGHHGYTF. The CDR3 bases are TGTGCCAGCAGCCAAGGGGGCCACCATGGCTACACCTTC.

The chain links TRBV4-1 to TRBJ2-1, with D maybe TRBD2 (5 bases). The CDR3 has 17 residues. Between the trimmed V and J ends, which lost 2 bases and 3 bases, there was a span of 17 bases. In germline, CDR1 is MGHRA, CDR2 YSYEKL. The CDR3 reads CASSQRGLATGYNEQFF. CDR3 nucleotides: TGCGCCAGCAGCCAACGCGGTCTAGCCACCGGCTACAATGAGCAGTTCTTC.

This clone was seen a handful of times. The chain couples TRBV3-1 (or the pseudogene TRBV3-2) to TRBJ2-2; tentative D call: TRBD2 (6 bases). Per the germline V gene, CDR1 is LGHDT and CDR2 is YNNKEL (reference sequence). The CDR3 is 16 residues long. V was shortened by 2 bases and J by 0 bases, with 10 bases between the two germline ends. The CDR3, as DNA: TGTGCCAGCAGCCAATTTGGGACTCCGAACACCGGGGAGCTGTTTTTT. Encoded protein: CASSQFGTPNTGELFF.

The J gene is TRBJ2-5, the V gene TRBV5-5, with 14 bases lining up with TRBD2. V shed 4 bases and J 1 base; nucleotides not matched to a gene: 3. Germline V gives CDR1 SGHKS, CDR2 YYEKEE (reference sequence). The CDR3 loop spans 16 amino acids. The CDR3, as DNA: TGTGCCAGCAGCGCCGGACTAGCGGGGGGCCAAGAGACCCAGTACTTC. Translating gives CASSAGLAGGQETQYF.

The V call is TRBV18, the J call TRBJ2-7, with 8 bases aligning to TRBD2. This CDR3 comprises 16 residues. Germline loops: CDR1 KGHSH, CDR2 LQKENI. The V segment lost 6 bases and the J segment 0 bases; nucleotides outside the gene matches: 10. CDR3 loop: CASSPTGGASSYEQYF. The CDR3 nucleotides are TGTGCCAGCTCCCCCACGGGAGGGGCCAGCTCCTACGAGCAGTACTTC.

This clone was seen a handful of times. V is TRBV19 and J is TRBJ1-2; D uncertain. The CDR3 length is 11 residues. Germline V lookup: CDR1 LNHDA, CDR2 SQIVND (reference sequence). Deletions cut 6 bases from V and 5 bases from J, with 7 bases between. DNA of the CDR3: TGTGCCAGTAGGAGGGAATATGGCTACACCTTC. Amino acid sequence: CASRREYGYTF.

The genes are TRBV24-1 and TRBJ1-5, with TRBD1 identical over 9 bases. Germline V gene data show CDR1 as KGHDR and CDR2 as SFDVKD. This CDR3 is built from 13 residues. With V trimmed by 12 bases and J by 5 bases, 7 bases remained unmatched. The CDR3 protein is CAAGQGSDQPQHF. The CDR3 DNA reads TGTGCCGCCGGACAGGGGAGCGATCAGCCCCAGCATTTT.